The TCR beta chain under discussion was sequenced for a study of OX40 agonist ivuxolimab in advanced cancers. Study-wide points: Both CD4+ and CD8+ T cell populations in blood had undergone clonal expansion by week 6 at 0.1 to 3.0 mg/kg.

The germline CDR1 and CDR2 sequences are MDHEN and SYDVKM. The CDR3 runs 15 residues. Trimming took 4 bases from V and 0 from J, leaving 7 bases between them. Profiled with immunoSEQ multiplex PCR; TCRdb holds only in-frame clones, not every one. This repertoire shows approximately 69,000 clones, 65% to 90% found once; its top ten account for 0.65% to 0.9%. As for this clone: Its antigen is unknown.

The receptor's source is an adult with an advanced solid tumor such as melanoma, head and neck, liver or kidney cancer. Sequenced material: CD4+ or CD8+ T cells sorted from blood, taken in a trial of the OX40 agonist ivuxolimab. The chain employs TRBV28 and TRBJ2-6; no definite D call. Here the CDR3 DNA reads TGTGCCAGCAGTTCCCCCAGCTCTGGGGCCAACGTCCTGACTTTC. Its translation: CASSSPSSGANVLTF.